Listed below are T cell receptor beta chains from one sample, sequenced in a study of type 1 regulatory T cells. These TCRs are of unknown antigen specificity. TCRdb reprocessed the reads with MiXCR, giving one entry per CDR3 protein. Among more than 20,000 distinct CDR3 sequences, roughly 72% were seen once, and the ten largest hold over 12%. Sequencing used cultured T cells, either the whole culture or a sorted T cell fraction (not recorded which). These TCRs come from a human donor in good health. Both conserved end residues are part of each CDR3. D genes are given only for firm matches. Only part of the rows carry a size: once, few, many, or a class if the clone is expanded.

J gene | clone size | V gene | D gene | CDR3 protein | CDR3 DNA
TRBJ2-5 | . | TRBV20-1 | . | CSATRTVKETQYF | TGCAGTGCAACCCGGACAGTTAAAGAGACCCAGTACTTC
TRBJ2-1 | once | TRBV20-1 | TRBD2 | CSAPAASGGALEQFF | TGCAGTGCTCCCGCGGCTAGCGGGGGGGCATTAGAGCAGTTCTTC
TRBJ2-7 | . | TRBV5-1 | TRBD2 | CASSLAPRGGITYEQYF | TGCGCCAGCAGCTTGGCCCCTCGGGGGGGGATTACCTACGAGCAGTACTTC
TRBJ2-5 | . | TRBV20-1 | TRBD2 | CSAARLAGLQETQYF | TGCAGTGCGGCTCGACTAGCGGGGCTCCAAGAGACCCAGTACTTC
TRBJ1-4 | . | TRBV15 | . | CATSSQGHANEKLFF | TGTGCCACCAGCTCGCAGGGCCATGCTAATGAAAAACTGTTTTTT
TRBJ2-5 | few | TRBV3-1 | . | CASRSEETQYF | TGTGCCAGCCGGTCAGAAGAGACCCAGTACTTC
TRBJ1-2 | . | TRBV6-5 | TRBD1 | CASSYSTGGYGYTF | TGTGCCAGCAGTTACTCAACAGGGGGCTATGGCTACACCTTC
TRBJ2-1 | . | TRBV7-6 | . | CASSLDGRVDNEQFF | TGTGCCAGCAGCTTAGACGGACGGGTCGACAATGAGCAGTTCTTC
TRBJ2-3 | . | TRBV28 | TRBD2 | CASSLSGGTRGTQYF | TGTGCCAGCAGTCTTAGCGGGGGGACACGCGGTACGCAGTATTTT
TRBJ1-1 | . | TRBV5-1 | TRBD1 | CASSTGQGVNTEAFF | TGCGCCAGCAGCACGGGACAGGGGGTGAACACTGAAGCTTTCTTT
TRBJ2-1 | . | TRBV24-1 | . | CATSDPGTKPDNEQFF | TGTGCCACCAGTGACCCCGGGACAAAACCCGACAATGAGCAGTTCTTC
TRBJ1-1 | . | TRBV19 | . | CASSTNRDSSEAFF | TGTGCCAGTAGTACAAACAGGGATTCTTCTGAAGCTTTCTTT
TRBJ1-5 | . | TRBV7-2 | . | CASSFSRAGGQPQHF | TGTGCCAGCAGCTTTTCAAGGGCCGGGGGACAGCCCCAGCATTTT
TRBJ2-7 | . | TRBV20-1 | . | CSAIDVAAGTYEQYF | TGCAGTGCAATCGATGTAGCGGCGGGGACCTACGAGCAGTACTTC
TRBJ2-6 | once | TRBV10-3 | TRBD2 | CASGGSGAFSGANVLTF | TGTGCCTCTGGGGGTAGCGGGGCTTTCTCTGGGGCCAACGTCCTGACTTTC